This entry is about one T cell receptor beta chain. The record originates from a study of blood T cell repertoires in COVID-19. Study-wide background: COVID-19 samples from acute and convalescent phases originated in the United States, Italy and Spain. PBMCs, B-cell-depleted T cells, or T cells were the source of the cDNA or gDNA that made up the material.

In the source study's methods: Amplification of reference gene primers was used by the study to estimate nucleated cell counts. TCRdb keeps only in-frame clones here, not all; method: immunoSEQ multiplex PCR. V, J and clone size derive from that table, while D and trimming were established from the DNA sequence. The repertoire consists of roughly 30,000 clones, with 76% occurring once and the leading ten covering about two fifths. CDR1 and CDR2 from the germline V gene are GTSNPN and SVGIG (reference sequence). The CDR3 has 14 residues. With 1 base removed from V and 4 bases from J, the gap between germline ends came to 8 bases.

Specimen: peripheral blood. The TCR originated in a man aged 70 or older with acute or convalescent COVID-19. This chain joins TRBV30 and TRBJ1-6; no clear D gene. In DNA form, the CDR3 reads TGTGCCTGGAGTGATACCCTATATAATTCACCCCTCCACTTT. Translating it yields CAWSDTLYNSPLHF.